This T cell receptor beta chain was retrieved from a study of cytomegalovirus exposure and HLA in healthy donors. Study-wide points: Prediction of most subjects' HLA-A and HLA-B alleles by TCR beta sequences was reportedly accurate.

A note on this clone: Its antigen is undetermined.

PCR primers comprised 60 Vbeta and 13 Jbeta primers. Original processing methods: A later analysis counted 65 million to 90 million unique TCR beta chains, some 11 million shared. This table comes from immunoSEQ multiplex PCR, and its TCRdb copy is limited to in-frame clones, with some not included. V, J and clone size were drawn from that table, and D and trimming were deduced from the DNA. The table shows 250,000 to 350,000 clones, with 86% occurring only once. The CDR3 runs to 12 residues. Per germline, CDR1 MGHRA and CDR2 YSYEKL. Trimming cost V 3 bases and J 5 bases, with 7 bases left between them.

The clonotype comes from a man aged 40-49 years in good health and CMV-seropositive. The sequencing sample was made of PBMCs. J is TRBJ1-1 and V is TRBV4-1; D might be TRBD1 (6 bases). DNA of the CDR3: TGCGCCAGCAGCCAGGACAGAACTGAAGCTTTCTTT. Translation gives CASSQDRTEAFF.